One sample yielded the 9 T cell receptor beta chains listed below, sequenced in a study of OX40 agonist ivuxolimab in advanced cancers. Sequencing was performed with immunoSEQ multiplex PCR; in TCRdb, only in-frame clones are kept and a portion is missing. The sample carries about 88,000 clones, about 87% recorded once. This sample comprised CD4+ or CD8+ T cells sorted from blood, obtained in a trial of the OX40 agonist ivuxolimab. These receptors were obtained from an adult with an advanced solid tumor such as melanoma, head and neck, liver or kidney cancer.

The V call is TRBV11-2, the J call TRBJ1-1; D is uncertain. Germline CDR1 reads SGHAT; CDR2 reads FQNNGV. Trimming took 3 bases from V and 6 from J, leaving 11 bases between them. The CDR3 sequence is 13 residues long. The CDR3 sequence is CASSLVSLSEAFF. The CDR3 region has the DNA TGTGCCAGCAGCTTGGTCAGTCTATCTGAAGCTTTCTTT.

The genes are TRBV9 and TRBJ1-1, with D unresolved. Trimming shortened V by 2 bases and J by 1 base, and 6 bases separated the two germline ends. The CDR3 runs 13 residues. CDR1 and CDR2 (germline): SGDLS, YYNGEE. The CDR3 protein is CASSVEGNTEAFF. The CDR3 DNA is TGTGCCAGCAGCGTGGAGGGGAACACTGAAGCTTTCTTT.

This rearrangement joins TRBV6-5 to TRBJ1-5; D not certain. The CDR3 covers 13 residues. Trimming removed 5 bases at V and 1 base at J, with 6 bases between. Looked up from germline, CDR1 is MNHEY and CDR2 is SVGAGI. In DNA, the CDR3 is TGTGCCAGCAGTCTAGAGAGCAATCAGCCCCAGCATTTT. Translation: CASSLESNQPQHF.

CDR3: CATQSRGKIQETQYF. The CDR3, as DNA: TGTGCCACACAATCCCGTGGCAAGATCCAAGAGACCCAGTACTTC. The chain joins TRBV5-4 to TRBJ2-5; no definite D call. This CDR3 is 15 amino acids long. Germline CDR1 reads SGHNT; CDR2 reads YYREEE (reference sequence). Trimming removed 9 bases from V and 1 base from J, with 19 bases in between.

The J gene is TRBJ1-3, the V gene TRBV18; 11 bases are shared with TRBD1. CDR3 length equals 16 residues. The V segment lost 2 bases and the J segment 4 bases; nucleotides outside the gene matches: 4. Germline CDR1 KGHSH, CDR2 LQKENI. This CDR3 reads CASSPTDRGPGNTIYF. In nucleotides, the CDR3 is TGTGCCAGCTCACCAACGGACAGGGGGCCCGGAAACACCATATATTTT.

The chain has TRBV10-2 and TRBJ1-3; 12 bases map to TRBD1. The V gene end was trimmed by 3 bases and the J gene end by 7 bases; junction bases not matched to a gene: 10. Germline V CDR1 and CDR2: WSHSY, SAAADI. There are 17 residues in the CDR3. The CDR3 protein is CASSEGTGGLATNTIYF. CDR3 nucleotides: TGCGCCAGCAGTGAAGGGACAGGGGGCTTAGCGACGAACACCATATATTTT.

V is TRBV5-6 and J is TRBJ1-5; D may be TRBD1 (5 bases). Trimming removed 0 bases from V and 5 bases from J, with 9 bases in between. This CDR3 has 14 amino acids. The V gene's germline CDR1 is SGHDT and CDR2 YYEEEE. The CDR3, as DNA: TGTGCCAGCAGCTTGGGGGGGTACTATCAGCCCCAGCATTTT. Its protein is CASSLGGYYQPQHF.

In DNA, the CDR3 is TGCAGCGTTGGGTCCGTCGGGGGCACTGAAGCTTTCTTT. Amino acids: CSVGSVGGTEAFF. The chain recombines TRBV29-1 with TRBJ1-1, with D possibly being TRBD1 (5 bases). Germline V gives CDR1 SQVTM, CDR2 ANQGSEA. CDR3 size: 13 residues. Trimming removed 4 bases at V and 4 bases at J, with 13 bases between.

The chain recombines TRBV9 with TRBJ2-3; D is uncertain. This CDR3 region has 14 residues. Trimming stripped 7 bases from V and 0 bases from J, with 12 bases between. Germline loops: CDR1 SGDLS, CDR2 YYNGEE. This CDR3 reads CASSSIPSTDTQYF. As DNA, the CDR3 is TGTGCCAGCTCCTCTATCCCTAGCACAGATACGCAGTATTTT.